A selection of T cell receptor beta chains follows, all from one sample in a study of cytomegalovirus exposure and HLA in healthy donors. Produced via immunoSEQ multiplex PCR; TCRdb's table is partial and in-frame only. The sample contains under 150,000 clones, around four fifths of which appear only once. Sample: PBMCs. All receptors derive from a boy aged 5-17 years in good health and CMV-seronegative. Both conserved end residues are part of each CDR3. The order of the fields is V gene, J gene, CDR3 protein.

v_call: TRBV7-9; j_call: TRBJ2-7; cdr3_aa: CASSPRDSSYEQYF
v_call: TRBV5-4; j_call: TRBJ2-6; cdr3_aa: CASSPSVAGLSGANVLTF
v_call: TRBV7-3; j_call: TRBJ2-2; cdr3_aa: CASSLTPTNTGELFF
v_call: TRBV2; j_call: TRBJ2-1; cdr3_aa: CASSGTTAPNEQFF
v_call: TRBV4-3; j_call: TRBJ1-4; cdr3_aa: CASSQGGVQNEKLFF
v_call: TRBV10-3; j_call: TRBJ1-2; cdr3_aa: CAISVIGQGVEGYTF
v_call: TRBV6-5; j_call: TRBJ2-3; cdr3_aa: CASSYRGRADTQYF
v_call: TRBV15; j_call: TRBJ2-7; cdr3_aa: CATSRDQGAREQYF
v_call: TRBV7-9; j_call: TRBJ2-7; cdr3_aa: CASSFPPSGSDRAYEQYF
v_call: TRBV27; j_call: TRBJ2-7; cdr3_aa: CAITPRGQGYEQYF
v_call: TRBV7-9; j_call: TRBJ1-2; cdr3_aa: CASSSYNNGQGHYGYTF
v_call: TRBV5-4; j_call: TRBJ2-4; cdr3_aa: CASSLGSGTKNIQYF
v_call: TRBV7-2; j_call: TRBJ1-1; cdr3_aa: CASSLGQGEHIKAFF
v_call: TRBV19; j_call: TRBJ1-4; cdr3_aa: CASSSGQSYEKLFF
v_call: TRBV29-1; j_call: TRBJ2-1; cdr3_aa: CSVAHYNEQFF
v_call: TRBV5-1; j_call: TRBJ2-7; cdr3_aa: CASSLDPLRGEQYF
v_call: TRBV29-1; j_call: TRBJ2-5; cdr3_aa: CSVANDRGQSLPYQETQYF
v_call: TRBV6-1; j_call: TRBJ1-2; cdr3_aa: CASRGPGFNYGYTF
v_call: TRBV27; j_call: TRBJ1-1; cdr3_aa: CASRTGAEAFF
v_call: TRBV4-1; j_call: TRBJ2-7; cdr3_aa: CASSQAGTEYEQYF
v_call: TRBV2; j_call: TRBJ2-4; cdr3_aa: CASERGGLTKNIQYF
v_call: TRBV11-2; j_call: TRBJ1-3; cdr3_aa: CASSQDRGAGNTIYF
v_call: TRBV27; j_call: TRBJ1-4; cdr3_aa: CASSSPGDGEKLFF
v_call: TRBV10-1; j_call: TRBJ2-7; cdr3_aa: CASSETGIQPYEQYF
v_call: TRBV19; j_call: TRBJ1-5; cdr3_aa: CASWDRGGNQPQHF
v_call: TRBV6-5; j_call: TRBJ1-5; cdr3_aa: CASSLLQGARQPQHF
v_call: TRBV5-4; j_call: TRBJ2-5; cdr3_aa: CASSHGQRGGETQYF
v_call: TRBV9; j_call: TRBJ2-7; cdr3_aa: CASSVWAEQFYEQYF
v_call: TRBV6-6; j_call: TRBJ2-1; cdr3_aa: CASITRLAGKNEQFF
v_call: TRBV7-2; j_call: TRBJ2-7; cdr3_aa: CASSPRPGTYEQYF
v_call: TRBV5-1; j_call: TRBJ2-7; cdr3_aa: CASSFQTGSIWYF
v_call: TRBV5-1; j_call: TRBJ2-7; cdr3_aa: CASNPGTGEYEQYF
v_call: TRBV6-6; j_call: TRBJ2-1; cdr3_aa: CASRLLRGGNEQFF
v_call: TRBV2; j_call: TRBJ1-1; cdr3_aa: CASSRTGQGQTEAFF
v_call: TRBV5-6; j_call: TRBJ2-3; cdr3_aa: CASWRAGTDTQYF
v_call: TRBV6-1; j_call: TRBJ1-5; cdr3_aa: CASTKPTQPQHF
v_call: TRBV7-9; j_call: TRBJ1-2; cdr3_aa: CASSLQGAYGYTF
v_call: TRBV29-1; j_call: TRBJ2-7; cdr3_aa: CSVAHGTGGPYEQYF
v_call: TRBV27; j_call: TRBJ2-7; cdr3_aa: CASSIGSGGSYEQYF
v_call: TRBV9; j_call: TRBJ2-1; cdr3_aa: CASSVDASANNEQFF
v_call: TRBV5-1; j_call: TRBJ1-1; cdr3_aa: CASSLTRTGRTEAFF
v_call: TRBV9; j_call: TRBJ2-3; cdr3_aa: CASSVLAGGTDTQYF
v_call: TRBV11-3; j_call: TRBJ1-3; cdr3_aa: CASSLGSVTGNTIYF
v_call: TRBV5-1; j_call: TRBJ1-1; cdr3_aa: CASSRLTVNTEAFF
v_call: TRBV5-6; j_call: TRBJ2-1; cdr3_aa: CASSPRGAYNEQFF
v_call: TRBV5-6; j_call: TRBJ1-5; cdr3_aa: CASSLGQAPNQPQHF
v_call: TRBV5-1; j_call: TRBJ2-1; cdr3_aa: CASSSLPLNYNEQFF
v_call: TRBV7-2; j_call: TRBJ2-3; cdr3_aa: CASSAGSTDTQYF
v_call: TRBV6-1; j_call: TRBJ1-2; cdr3_aa: CASSEEGILGARGYTF
v_call: TRBV28; j_call: TRBJ2-5; cdr3_aa: CASSLASGRRETQYF
v_call: TRBV12-5; j_call: TRBJ1-5; cdr3_aa: CASGEGGYQPQHF
v_call: TRBV30; j_call: TRBJ2-1; cdr3_aa: CACLQGVSSYNEQFF
v_call: TRBV5-1; j_call: TRBJ2-2; cdr3_aa: CASSLGLAGPANTGELFF
v_call: TRBV14; j_call: TRBJ2-2; cdr3_aa: CASSPMGGTGELFF
v_call: TRBV5-1; j_call: TRBJ2-7; cdr3_aa: CVSRAGGLSYEQYF